Each of the 6 T cell receptor beta chains below was sequenced from the same sample in a study of shared clonotypes between healthy human individuals (dated by TCRdb to the early 2020s). Preparation of the library involved the immunoSEQ multiplex PCR assay. This immuneACCESS table, as held by TCRdb, lists in-frame sequences with V and J called but not all clones. Of the missing ones, under half trace to an unresolved V gene in checked studies; the others have no known cause. This sample comprises 2,500,000 or so clones, 93% of them detected only once. Clones ranked in the top ten supply roughly 0.39% of the sample. Sequencing was done on a sample of naive CD4+ T cells from PBMCs. According to the study, the label for this sample's cell subset or site signals: CD45RA+ positively selected. The receptor source for this set is a man aged 18-30 years in good health. Some clones in this sample may be carry-over from other donors' samples.

This chain uses TRBV19 with TRBJ2-3; D call uncertain. With 3 bases removed from V and 6 bases from J, the gap between germline ends came to 7 bases. CDR3 length: 12 amino acids. The V gene's germline CDR1 is LNHDA and CDR2 SQIVND (reference sequence). The CDR3 loop reads CASSMSWDTQYF. The CDR3 DNA reads as TGTGCCAGTAGTATGTCCTGGGATACGCAGTATTTT.

The chain uses TRBV5-1 and TRBJ1-3, with D possibly matching TRBD1 (6 bases). CDR1 SGHRS and CDR2 YFSETQ come from the germline V gene. V was trimmed by 2 bases and J by 0 bases, leaving 12 bases between them. The CDR3 consists of 16 residues. The CDR3 DNA is TGCGCCAGCAGCTTAAACACAGGGTACTCTGGAAACACCATATATTTT. Its protein product is CASSLNTGYSGNTIYF.

The rearrangement uses TRBV2 and TRBJ1-4; maybe TRBD1 (5 bases). Germline values: CDR1 SNHLY, CDR2 FYNNEI. V lost 0 bases and J lost 8, with 13 bases in between. There are 15 residues in the CDR3. As DNA, the CDR3 is TGTGCCAGCAGTGAAGCTTTAGGGGAGGGGGAAAAACTGTTTTTT. Protein product: CASSEALGEGEKLFF.

The chain links TRBV28 to TRBJ2-2; a weak D match, TRBD2 (6 bases). Trimming cost V 10 bases and J 1 base, with 10 bases left between them. This CDR3 has 13 amino acids. The germline gives CDR1 MDHEN, CDR2 SYDVKM. The CDR3 DNA reads as TGTGCCACCGGGAGCGGGAACACCGGGGAGCTGTTTTTT. This encodes CATGSGNTGELFF.

The chain carries TRBV30 and TRBJ2-5; 9 nucleotides agree with TRBD1. Germline loops: CDR1 GTSNPN, CDR2 SVGIG (reference sequence). The ends lost 5 bases at V and 11 bases at J; junction bases unmatched: 15. The CDR3 has 14 residues. Here the CDR3 reads CAWSNLGTGLEQYF. CDR3 bases: TGTGCCTGGTCTAACCTCGGGACAGGGCTAGAGCAGTACTTC.

Remarks on this clone: This sample includes further DNA sequences coding for the same CDR3. The chain recombines TRBV5-1 with TRBJ1-5, with D tentatively TRBD1 (5 bases). Germline V gene lookup returns CDR1 SGHRS and CDR2 YFSETQ. V was pared by 4 bases and J by 6 bases, with 14 bases between. This CDR3 contains 14 residues. Here the CDR3 DNA reads TGCGCCAGCAGCCAAACAGGTGGTGGTCAGCCCCAGCATTTT. Amino acid sequence: CASSQTGGGQPQHF.